Each of the 8 T cell receptor beta chains below was sequenced from the same sample in a study of spatial heterogeneity in lung cancer. Study outcomes and limitations: Tumors with more nonsynonymous mutations had more expanded intratumoral alpha and beta TCRs.

Antigens of these TCRs are unknown. Time point reported: sample taken at primary tumor resection. MiXCR, applied by TCRdb to the 5' RACE reads, yields one record per CDR3 protein. The profile covers 3,000 to 3,500 distinct CDR3 sequences, with roughly a sixth appearing a single time and over 9.5% taken by the ten largest. Sequences were derived from lung tumor tissue, sampled at surgery. These TCRs come from a male donor with early-stage non-small cell lung cancer.

By frequency in the sample, this clonotype is medium-sized (0.01 to 0.1%). The chain links TRBV28 to TRBJ1-1; 11 bases agree with TRBD1. With V trimmed by 2 bases and J by 7 bases, 9 bases remained unmatched. The CDR3 is 16 residues long. The germline gives CDR1 MDHEN, CDR2 SYDVKM. CDR3 protein: CASSLGGTGGKGEAFF. CDR3 sequence (DNA): TGTGCCAGCAGTTTAGGTGGGACAGGGGGTAAAGGTGAAGCTTTCTTT.

This clonotype is large by share. J is TRBJ2-1 and V is TRBV7-8; D may be TRBD2 (6 bases). The CDR3 length is 12 residues. Trimming removed 4 bases at V and 12 bases at J, with 13 bases between. The V gene's germline CDR1 is SGHVS and CDR2 FQNEAQ. The DNA for the CDR3 is TGTGCCAGCAGCTCGGACCGGGACTGGCAGTTCTTC. It codes for CASSSDRDWQFF. The full variable domain, in which reference TRBV7-8 and TRBJ2-1 provide the parts outside the CDR3, is GAGVSQSPRYKVAKRGQDVALRCDPISGHVSLFWYQQALGQGPEFLTYFQNEAQLDKSGLPSDRFFAERPEGSVSTLKIQRTQQEDSAVYLCASSSDRDWQFFGPGTRLTVL.

This clonotype ranks as medium-sized. The chain links TRBV12-3 or TRBV12-4 to TRBJ2-7; the D gene is possibly TRBD2 (6 bases). Trimming removed 6 bases from V and 4 bases from J, with 16 bases in between. The CDR3 has 14 residues. The DNA for the CDR3 is TGTGCCAGCAGACGGACGGAGCGGGTTTACGAGCAGTACTTC. Translated, it gives CASRRTERVYEQYF.

This clonotype showed up many times. The genes are TRBV6-5 and TRBJ2-7; D not resolved. There are 11 residues in the CDR3. With 10 bases removed from V and 3 bases from J, the gap between germline ends came to 10 bases. Germline lookup yields CDR1 MNHEY and CDR2 SVGAGI. CDR3 in amino acids: CATSGRYEQYF. The CDR3 bases are TGTGCCACCTCTGGTCGCTACGAGCAGTACTTC.

This clonotype was seen at least ten times. The CDR3 nucleotides read TGTGCCAGCAGCCCTTGGACAGGGAAGGGCAAAAACATTCAGTACTTC. Residues: CASSPWTGKGKNIQYF. The J gene is TRBJ2-4, the V gene TRBV3-1, with 8 bases fitting TRBD1. Germline values: CDR1 LGHDT, CDR2 YNNKEL (reference sequence). CDR3 length: 16 amino acids. The trim removed 4 bases at V and 3 bases at J, leaving 8 bases unmatched. The variable domain in full, with the rest retrieved from reference TRBV3-1 and TRBJ2-4, is DTAVSQTPKYLVTQMGNDKSIKCEQNLGHDTMYWYKQDSKKFLKIMFSYNNKELIINETVPNRFSPKSPDKAHLNLHINSLELGDSAVYFCASSPWTGKGKNIQYFGAGTRLSVL.

V gene TRBV7-2 combines with J gene TRBJ2-5; weak D call: TRBD1 (6 bases). The V end was cut by 1 base, the J end by 1 base, with 10 bases between. The CDR3 is 15 residues long. The germline V gene encodes CDR1 SGHTA and CDR2 FQGNSA. CDR3 in amino acids: CASSLGGGSQETQYF. The CDR3 coding sequence is TGTGCCAGCAGCTTAGGAGGGGGTTCCCAAGAGACCCAGTACTTC. Full variable domain (remainder filled in from reference TRBV7-2 and TRBJ2-5): GAGVSQSPSNKVTEKGKDVELRCDPISGHTALYWYRQSLGQGLEFLIYFQGNSAPDKSGLPSDRFSAERTGGSVSTLTIQRTQQEDSAVYLCASSLGGGSQETQYFGPGTRLLVL.

Relative to its sample, this clonotype is large (0.1 to 1%). The chain couples TRBV6-1 to TRBJ1-1; maybe TRBD1 (5 bases). V dropped 8 bases and J dropped 4 bases, with 17 bases sitting between them. The CDR3 is made up of 14 amino acids. Germline CDR1 MNHNS, CDR2 SASEGT. The CDR3 sequence is CASSYNRGSTEAFF. The CDR3 DNA reads as TGTGCCAGCTCTTATAACCGGGGGAGCACTGAAGCTTTCTTT.

By proportion, this clonotype is medium-sized. This chain links TRBV6-1 with TRBJ1-2; D gene uncertain. Trimming cost V 4 bases and J 8 bases, with 14 bases left between them. The CDR3 extends over 13 amino acids. Per germline, CDR1 MNHNS and CDR2 SASEGT. As DNA, the CDR3 is TGTGCCAGCAGTGTGGCACGGAGTGGGGGCTACACCTTC. Protein product: CASSVARSGGYTF.